Shown below are 3 T cell receptor beta chains from a single sample sequenced in a study of blood T cells in healthy people across ages. A second about 7 to 12 cycle PCR used barcoded and J-beta primers. TCRdb called the 5' RACE reads again in MiXCR, with one record for every CDR3 protein. The table includes 500,000 to 600,000 distinct CDR3 sequences, 27% detected once. Sequenced material: blood. These receptors all stem from an older woman in good health.

The chain recombines TRBV7-2 with TRBJ1-2, with TRBD1 as a possible D gene (6 bases). The V and J ends lost 1 base and 3 bases respectively, with 15 bases between them. Germline loops: CDR1 SGHTA, CDR2 FQGNSA. The CDR3 loop spans 16 amino acids. Here the CDR3 reads CASSLEAGGGYYGYTF. CDR3 nucleotides: TGTGCCAGCAGCTTAGAAGCCGGGGGCGGGTACTATGGCTACACCTTC.

This chain connects TRBV6-2 or TRBV6-3 to TRBJ2-7; 8 bases map to TRBD1. Germline-derived CDR1 and CDR2 are MNHEY and SVGEGT. Losses at the gene ends were 7 bases for V and 2 bases for J; bases not matched to a gene: 4. The CDR3 contains 13 residues. As DNA, the CDR3 is TGTGCCAGCACCAAACAGGGGGCCTACGAGCAGTACTTC. This codes for CASTKQGAYEQYF.

On this clonotype: An end of the junction does not agree with germline; a read error may underlie this. The rearrangement uses TRBV3-1 and TRBJ2-7, with a tentative D call TRBD1 (5 bases). The CDR3 has 12 amino acids. Germline CDR1 LGHDT, CDR2 YNNKEL (reference sequence). As DNA, the CDR3 is TGTGCCAGCAGCCAAGATGGCAGGGTACTGGATTTC. Its protein product is CASSQDGRVLDF.